The clone carrying this T cell receptor beta chain was recorded at least ten times. Its specificity is not known. These data are taken from a study of CD8 T cells in ankylosing spondylitis. General study results and limits: Peripheral blood samples showed relatively rare disease-linked clones, and these clones were CD8+. Some of these motif variants have turned up before, in reports on reactive arthritis synovial fluid and blood. In ankylosing spondylitis blood, a motif of 7 to 9 highly homologous TCR beta variants appeared characteristic.

Germline CDR1 is DFQATT and CDR2 is SNEGSKA (reference sequence). The CDR3 totals 14 residues. V lost 2 bases to trimming and J lost 7 bases; unmatched junction nucleotides: 8. TCRdb reprocessed the 5' RACE reads via MiXCR and lists one record per CDR3 protein. This sample has about 160,000 distinct CDR3 sequences; 18% occur once, and the top ten carry about 7.6%. This TCR derives from a male donor with ankylosing spondylitis or in good health (not recorded which). Sequencing input: blood, either unsorted or a sorted T cell fraction (not recorded which). The V and J genes are TRBV20-1 and TRBJ2-3; 8 bases match TRBD2. In DNA, the CDR3 is TGCAGTGCTAGATCATTAGCGGGACAATATACGCAGTATTTT. Protein product: CSARSLAGQYTQYF.